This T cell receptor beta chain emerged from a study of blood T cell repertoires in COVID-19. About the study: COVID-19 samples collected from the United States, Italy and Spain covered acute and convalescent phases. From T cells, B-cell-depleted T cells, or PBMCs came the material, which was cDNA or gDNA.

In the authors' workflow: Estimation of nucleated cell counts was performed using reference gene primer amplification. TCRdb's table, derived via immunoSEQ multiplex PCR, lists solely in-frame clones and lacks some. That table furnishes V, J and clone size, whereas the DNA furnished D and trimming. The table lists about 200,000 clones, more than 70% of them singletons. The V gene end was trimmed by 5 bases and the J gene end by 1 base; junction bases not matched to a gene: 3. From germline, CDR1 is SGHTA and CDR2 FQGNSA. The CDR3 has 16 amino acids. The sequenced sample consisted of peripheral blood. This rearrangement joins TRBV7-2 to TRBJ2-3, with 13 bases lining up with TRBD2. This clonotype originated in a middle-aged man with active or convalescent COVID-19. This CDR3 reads CASSLTSGRRTDTQYF. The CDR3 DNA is TGTGCCAGCAGCCTGACTAGCGGGAGGCGCACAGATACGCAGTATTTT.